These 17 T cell receptor beta chains originate from one sample sequenced in a study of blood T cell repertoires in COVID-19. The repertoire was sequenced with immunoSEQ multiplex PCR; TCRdb's copy has only in-frame clones and lacks some. The sample shows about 53,000 clones, 77% of them seen only once. The sequencing input was peripheral blood. The receptor set was obtained from a man between 70 and 80 years old with active or convalescent COVID-19.

The rearrangement uses TRBV11-2 and TRBJ1-5; unclear D gene. Germline CDR1 is SGHAT and CDR2 is FQNNGV. CDR3 length: 13 residues. Trimming took off 2 bases at V and 5 bases at J, with 7 bases between the two ends. CDR3 nucleotides: TGTGCCAGCAGCTTAAGCGGGGATCAGCCCCAGCATTTT. Protein: CASSLSGDQPQHF.

The rearrangement joins TRBV7-9 to TRBJ1-2; D gene ambiguous. This CDR3 region has 14 residues. Trimming shortened V by 3 bases and J by 8 bases, and 16 bases separated the two germline ends. Germline CDR1 is SEHNR and CDR2 is FQNEAQ (reference sequence). The CDR3 here is CASSFQLEAGGYTF. CDR3 in DNA: TGTGCCAGCAGCTTTCAACTGGAAGCCGGGGGCTACACCTTC.

This clone was found a few times. V usage is TRBV28 and J usage is TRBJ1-5; D might be TRBD1 (6 bases). In germline, CDR1 is MDHEN, CDR2 SYDVKM. The CDR3 spans 16 residues. The V gene lost 2 bases and the J gene lost 2 bases, with 13 bases spanning the gap. The CDR3 region is CASSLGRGRGNQPQHF. Written as DNA, the CDR3 is TGTGCCAGCAGTTTAGGGCGGGGGCGAGGCAATCAGCCCCAGCATTTT.

This clone was seen a handful of times. The chain has TRBV19 and TRBJ1-2; the match to TRBD1 covers 10 bases. The CDR3 covers 14 residues. Germline trimming cut 6 bases from V and 4 bases from J; bases unmatched to any gene: 5. Germline V gene sequence: CDR1 LNHDA, CDR2 SQIVND (reference sequence). The CDR3 DNA follows: TGTGCCAGTAGCGCGGACAGGGGGATCTATGGCTACACCTTC. As protein: CASSADRGIYGYTF.

The V and J genes are TRBV19 and TRBJ1-6; 11 bases match TRBD1. This CDR3 is built from 15 residues. The germline V gene has CDR1 LNHDA and CDR2 SQIVND (reference sequence). With V trimmed by 5 bases and J by 10 bases, 7 bases remained unmatched. The CDR3 is CASSPRDRGESPLHF. The DNA for the CDR3 is TGTGCCAGTAGTCCCCGGGACAGGGGGGAATCACCCCTCCACTTT. The full variable domain, in which reference TRBV19 and TRBJ1-6 provide the parts outside the CDR3, is DGGITQSPKYLFRKEGQNVTLSCEQNLNHDAMYWYRQDPGQGLRLIYYSQIVNDFQKGDIAEGYSVSREKKESFPLTVTSAQKNPTAFYLCASSPRDRGESPLHFGNGTRLTVT.

The chain is built from TRBV25-1 and TRBJ2-1; D remains ambiguous. Germline-derived CDR1 and CDR2 are MGHDK and SYGVNS. The CDR3 is 12 amino acids. V dropped 7 bases and J dropped 3 bases, with 7 bases sitting between them. CDR3 in amino acids: CASTAVYNEQFF. As DNA, the CDR3 is TGTGCCAGCACCGCAGTCTACAATGAGCAGTTCTTC.

The table lists this clone with a few counts. The genes are TRBV15 and TRBJ2-7; 7 bases align to TRBD2. V trimming: 0 bases; J trimming: 0 bases; junction bases outside the gene matches: 8. Per the germline V gene, CDR1 is LNHNV and CDR2 is YYDKDF (reference sequence). CDR3 length equals 17 residues. In DNA form, the CDR3 reads TGTGCCACCAGCAGAGATTGGGGGGGAGCCCTCTCCTACGAGCAGTACTTC. Its translation: CATSRDWGGALSYEQYF.

The rearrangement joins TRBV3-1 (or the pseudogene TRBV3-2) to TRBJ2-3, with TRBD1 as a possible D gene (6 bases). Germline V gene sequence: CDR1 LGHDT, CDR2 YNNKEL (reference sequence). The CDR3 spans 12 residues. Deletions cut 3 bases from V and 11 bases from J, with 12 bases between. CDR3 sequence: CASSQGDRRQYF. The DNA of the CDR3 is TGTGCCAGCAGCCAGGGAGACAGGAGGCAGTATTTT.

The rearrangement links TRBV27 to TRBJ2-2, with D hard to call. Trimming left V 7 bases short and J 1 base short, with 13 bases between. Germline V gives CDR1 MNHEY, CDR2 SMNVEV (reference sequence). This CDR3 is 15 amino acids long. CDR3 sequence: CASKRSHWNTGELFF. CDR3 bases: TGTGCCAGCAAGAGGAGCCATTGGAACACCGGGGAGCTGTTTTTT.

The chain combines TRBV6-2 or TRBV6-3 with TRBJ2-7, with 8 bases matching TRBD2. Germline lookup yields CDR1 MNHEY and CDR2 SVGEGT. V shed 7 bases and J 4 bases; nucleotides not matched to a gene: 21. This CDR3 is 18 amino acids long. The CDR3 here is CASTPGRLGSPGGYEQYF. The CDR3 nucleotides are TGTGCCAGCACCCCGGGCCGCCTCGGTTCTCCGGGAGGGTACGAGCAGTACTTC.

V is TRBV7-9 and J is TRBJ2-5; a weak D match, TRBD1 (5 bases). The germline gives CDR1 SEHNR, CDR2 FQNEAQ (reference sequence). This CDR3 is built from 14 residues. V lost 2 bases and J lost 8, with 15 bases in between. CDR3 DNA: TGTGCCAGCAGCTTAAGTCAGGACATACGAACCCAGTACTTC. Translating it yields CASSLSQDIRTQYF. Full variable domain (rest looked up from reference TRBV7-9 and TRBJ2-5): DTGVSQNPRHKITKRGQNVTFRCDPISEHNRLYWYRQTLGQGPEFLTYFQNEAQLEKSRLLSDRFSAERPKGSFSTLEIQRTEQGDSAMYLCASSLSQDIRTQYFGPGTRLLVL.

The V gene is TRBV12-3 or TRBV12-4, the J gene TRBJ1-6, with no clear D. This CDR3 is built from 13 residues. V lost 4 bases and J lost 8, with 9 bases in between. The CDR3 DNA sequence: TGTGCCAGCAGTTCCAACCGGGATTCACCCCTCCACTTT. Translated, it gives CASSSNRDSPLHF.

The V call is TRBV6-6, the J call TRBJ1-3; perhaps TRBD1 as D (5 bases). V dropped 6 bases and J dropped 3 bases, with 12 bases sitting between them. Germline CDR1 is MNHNY and CDR2 is SVGAGI (reference sequence). The CDR3 consists of 14 residues. CDR3 loop: CASRSGSDGNTIYF. The CDR3 DNA sequence: TGTGCCAGCAGATCAGGGTCTGATGGAAACACCATATATTTT.

The rearrangement uses TRBV25-1 and TRBJ2-3; weak D call: TRBD2 (6 bases). The germline V and J ends were trimmed by 3 bases and 5 bases, with 15 bases remaining between them. Germline V lookup: CDR1 MGHDK, CDR2 SYGVNS. This CDR3 is 15 amino acids long. CDR3 bases: TGTGCCAGCAGTGATAGCGGTAACCGCGGAGATACGCAGTATTTT. Translated, it gives CASSDSGNRGDTQYF. Full variable domain (outside the CDR3, taken from reference TRBV25-1 and TRBJ2-3): EADIYQTPRYLVIGTGKKITLECSQTMGHDKMYWYQQDPGMELHLIHYSYGVNSTEKGDLSSESTVSRIRTEHFPLTLESARPSHTSQYLCASSDSGNRGDTQYFGPGTRLTVL.

This sequence joins TRBV19 and TRBJ1-1, with D possibly being TRBD1 (6 bases). Trimming took 5 bases from V and 5 from J, leaving 15 bases between them. The V gene's germline CDR1 is LNHDA and CDR2 SQIVND (reference sequence). The CDR3 runs 14 residues. The CDR3 loop reads CASSSTGQWTEAFF. The CDR3 nucleotides read TGTGCCAGTAGTTCCACAGGGCAATGGACTGAAGCTTTCTTT.

The chain carries TRBV5-5 and TRBJ2-3; 13 nucleotides align to TRBD2. Germline V gene data show CDR1 as SGHKS and CDR2 as YYEKEE (reference sequence). Trimming at V came to 4 bases and at J to 3 bases, leaving 8 bases not matched to a gene. This CDR3 is 17 amino acids long. CDR3 in DNA: TGTGCCAGCAGCCTTGGACTAGCGGGAGCCCCGACAGATACGCAGTATTTT. Its protein is CASSLGLAGAPTDTQYF.

This clone has just one count. This chain uses TRBV4-3 with TRBJ1-2; 7 bases map to TRBD1. This CDR3 has 16 residues. With V trimmed by 5 bases and J by 8 bases, 17 bases remained unmatched. Germline CDR1 is LGHNA and CDR2 is YSLEER. CDR3 loop: CASSFSRDSGADGYTF. The DNA of the CDR3 is TGCGCCAGCAGCTTCTCCAGGGACAGTGGGGCGGACGGCTACACCTTC.